The 19 T cell receptor beta chains below come from one sample, sequenced in a study of blood T cell repertoires in COVID-19. Method: immunoSEQ multiplex PCR; TCRdb's copy keeps in-frame clones and lacks some. The top ten hold around 9.9% of the sample, which has about 130,000 clones, 78% seen once. The sequenced sample consisted of peripheral blood. The receptors derive from a man in his fifties or sixties who had recovered from COVID-19.

The chain recombines TRBV5-8 with TRBJ1-4, with 7 bases matching TRBD1. The CDR3 totals 19 residues. V lost 4 bases to trimming and J lost 0 bases; unmatched junction nucleotides: 15. Germline loops: CDR1 SGHTS, CDR2 YDEGEE. In nucleotides, the CDR3 is TGTGCCAGCAGCCCGCGTCCCCGGGACAGCCTTTCAACTAATGAAAAACTGTTTTTT. Translating gives CASSPRPRDSLSTNEKLFF.

The chain employs TRBV9 and TRBJ2-1; perhaps TRBD1 as D (6 bases). The CDR3 is 14 residues long. Germline V gene sequence: CDR1 SGDLS, CDR2 YYNGEE. V was pared by 2 bases and J by 7 bases, with 13 bases between. The CDR3 DNA sequence: TGTGCCAGCAGCGTTACAGGGTTGGGGAATGAGCAGTTCTTC. Residues: CASSVTGLGNEQFF.

This clone was counted between two and nine times. The gene calls are TRBV18 and TRBJ2-5; weak D call: TRBD2 (5 bases). The CDR3 is made up of 12 amino acids. Per the germline V gene, CDR1 is KGHSH and CDR2 is LQKENI. Trimming pared 3 bases from V and 5 bases from J, leaving 7 bases between. In DNA, the CDR3 is TGTGCCAGCTCACCGCGGGCCGAGACCCAGTACTTC. It encodes CASSPRAETQYF.

The V and J genes are TRBV2 and TRBJ2-1; 7 nucleotides match TRBD2. The J segment lost 7 bases and the V segment lost 8 bases, leaving 11 bases of the junction unmatched. The germline V gene has CDR1 SNHLY and CDR2 FYNNEI. The CDR3 covers 14 residues. CDR3 sequence: CASGGDLSANEQFF. The CDR3, as DNA: TGTGCCAGCGGGGGGGACCTCAGCGCTAATGAGCAGTTCTTC. The full variable domain, completed using reference TRBV2 and TRBJ2-1, is EPEVTQTPSHQVTQMGQEVILRCVPISNHLYFYWYRQILGQKVEFLVSFYNNEISEKSEIFDDQFSVERPDGSNFTLKIRSTKLEDSAMYFCASGGDLSANEQFFGPGTRLTVL.

V is TRBV28 and J is TRBJ2-7; D not resolved. With 3 bases removed from V and 0 bases from J, the gap between germline ends came to 6 bases. The CDR3 spans 13 residues. Germline assignment: CDR1 MDHEN and CDR2 SYDVKM. The CDR3, as DNA: TGTGCCAGCAGTTTCTCGAGCTCCTACGAGCAGTACTTC. This codes for CASSFSSSYEQYF.

About this clone itself: One junction end disagrees with the germline gene, perhaps due to a read error. The rearrangement joins TRBV11-2 to TRBJ2-3, with a possible D match to TRBD1 (5 bases). The V gene's germline CDR1 is SGHAT and CDR2 FQNNGV. The CDR3 sequence is 15 residues long. The CDR3 here is CASSSPRQGTDTQYF. In DNA, the CDR3 is TGTGCCAGCAGCTCCCCCCGCCAGGGCACCGATACGCAGTATTTT.

The V gene is TRBV4-3, the J gene TRBJ1-4; TRBD1 is a possible D gene (6 bases). The CDR3 sequence is 16 residues long. CDR1 is LGHNA, CDR2 YSLEER, per germline. V was trimmed by 5 bases and J by 5 bases, leaving 18 bases between them. In nucleotides, the CDR3 is TGCGCCAGCAGCATCTCCCCGGGACAAGGGAATGAAAAACTGTTTTTT. Translated: CASSISPGQGNEKLFF.

The chain employs TRBV7-2 and TRBJ1-2, with unresolved D. Trimming left V 2 bases short and J 3 bases short, with 7 bases between. CDR3 length: 13 amino acids. The germline V gene has CDR1 SGHTA and CDR2 FQGNSA. CDR3 protein: CASSLPVDYGYTF. CDR3 nucleotide sequence: TGTGCCAGCAGCTTACCGGTGGACTATGGCTACACCTTC.

The chain links TRBV6-4 to TRBJ1-1, with 10 nucleotides matching TRBD1. CDR1 MRHNA and CDR2 SNTAGT come from the germline V gene. J was trimmed by 12 bases and V by 3 bases; bases with no gene match: 7. CDR3 length: 13 amino acids. In DNA, the CDR3 is TGTGCCAGCAGTGAAGGGACAGGGGATTTGACTTTCTTT. Translating it yields CASSEGTGDLTFF.

The chain recombines TRBV7-2 with TRBJ2-1, with 14 nucleotides matching TRBD2. The J segment lost 8 bases and the V segment lost 3 bases, leaving 9 bases of the junction unmatched. This CDR3 contains 17 residues. Germline lookup yields CDR1 SGHTA and CDR2 FQGNSA. CDR3 DNA sequence: TGTGCCAGCAGCTTCCAGACTAGCGGGAGGGCAATCGATGAGCAGTTCTTC. Encoded protein: CASSFQTSGRAIDEQFF.

The chain joins TRBV4-1 to TRBJ2-1; 11 nucleotides line up with TRBD2. V lost 0 bases and J lost 10; bases outside the gene matches: 5. The CDR3 is 15 amino acids. In germline, CDR1 is MGHRA, CDR2 YSYEKL. CDR3 loop: CASSQDSGRVGEQFF. The CDR3 DNA reads TGCGCCAGCAGCCAAGATAGCGGGAGGGTCGGGGAGCAGTTCTTC.

The rearrangement joins TRBV7-8 to TRBJ2-1; D is perhaps TRBD2 (5 bases). V lost 4 bases, J lost 9 bases, and 13 bases lay in between. The CDR3 loop spans 13 amino acids. Germline CDR1 reads SGHVS; CDR2 reads FQNEAQ. The CDR3 reads CASSWKSGSEQFF. DNA of the CDR3: TGTGCCAGCAGCTGGAAGAGTGGGAGTGAGCAGTTCTTC.

The sample holds a few counts of this clone. The V gene is TRBV7-8, the J gene TRBJ2-6; 11 bases are shared with TRBD2. After removal of 2 bases from V and 5 bases from J, the junction contained 11 bases not matched to a gene. The CDR3 totals 19 residues. Germline loops: CDR1 SGHVS, CDR2 FQNEAQ. CDR3 in amino acids: CASSLTTSGTTSRANVLTF. CDR3 in DNA: TGTGCCAGCAGCTTAACGACTAGCGGGACGACTTCGCGGGCCAACGTCCTGACTTTC.

J is TRBJ2-7 and V is TRBV19; D unclear. The CDR3 spans 14 residues. Germline CDR1 reads LNHDA; CDR2 reads SQIVND (reference sequence). Deletions cut 5 bases from V and 0 bases from J, with 11 bases between. As DNA, the CDR3 is TGTGCCAGTAGTGGGCAGATTAGCTCCTACGAGCAGTACTTC. Translated: CASSGQISSYEQYF.

V usage is TRBV5-1 and J usage is TRBJ1-2, with 7 bases lining up with TRBD1. J gave up 6 bases and V 3 bases, and 11 bases lay outside the gene matches. CDR3 length: 15 amino acids. Per germline, CDR1 SGHRS and CDR2 YFSETQ. The CDR3 coding sequence is TGCGCCAGCAGCTACTCCTCCCAGGGGACAGATGGCTACACCTTC. This encodes CASSYSSQGTDGYTF.

This chain uses TRBV9 with TRBJ1-2; D is undetermined. The CDR3 runs 14 residues. Trimming removed 4 bases at V and 4 bases at J, with 14 bases between. Germline loops: CDR1 SGDLS, CDR2 YYNGEE. In nucleotides, the CDR3 is TGTGCCAGCAGCCCGGACGAGGGTTTCTATGGCTACACCTTC. Its protein is CASSPDEGFYGYTF.

The genes are TRBV19 and TRBJ1-2; D might be TRBD1 (6 bases). Trimming took off 2 bases at V and 5 bases at J, with 12 bases between the two ends. Germline V gene sequence: CDR1 LNHDA, CDR2 SQIVND (reference sequence). The CDR3 covers 14 residues. This CDR3 reads CASSISRGRYGYTF. CDR3 sequence (DNA): TGTGCCAGTAGTATATCCAGGGGCCGGTATGGCTACACCTTC.

This chain uses TRBV29-1 with TRBJ2-3; 12 bases line up with TRBD2. Trimming cost V 7 bases and J 5 bases; bases outside gene matches: 7. The CDR3 is 14 residues long. Germline loops: CDR1 SQVTM, CDR2 ANQGSEA. CDR3 region: CSATSGGRGDTQYF. The CDR3 coding sequence is TGCAGCGCGACTAGCGGGGGCCGGGGAGATACGCAGTATTTT.

This clone was observed a handful of times. The chain carries TRBV4-3 and TRBJ2-1; weak D call: TRBD2 (6 bases). CDR3 size: 16 residues. From germline, CDR1 is LGHNA and CDR2 YSLEER. Trimming took 6 bases from V and 0 from J, leaving 15 bases between them. Here the CDR3 reads CASSPGLVSSYNEQFF. CDR3 DNA: TGCGCCAGCAGTCCGGGACTGGTGAGCTCCTACAATGAGCAGTTCTTC.